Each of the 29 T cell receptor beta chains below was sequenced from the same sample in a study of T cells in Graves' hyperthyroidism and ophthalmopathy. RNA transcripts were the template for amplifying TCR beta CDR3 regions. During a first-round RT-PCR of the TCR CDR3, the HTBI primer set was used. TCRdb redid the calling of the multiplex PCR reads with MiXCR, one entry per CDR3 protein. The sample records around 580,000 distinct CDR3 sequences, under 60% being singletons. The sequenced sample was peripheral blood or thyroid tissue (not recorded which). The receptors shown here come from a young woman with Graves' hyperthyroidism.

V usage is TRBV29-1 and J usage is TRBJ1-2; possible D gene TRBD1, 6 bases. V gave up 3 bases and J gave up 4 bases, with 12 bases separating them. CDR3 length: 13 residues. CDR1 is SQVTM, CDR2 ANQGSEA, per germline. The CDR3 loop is CSVEDSDFYGYTF. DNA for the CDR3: TGCAGCGTTGAGGACAGTGATTTCTATGGCTACACCTTC.

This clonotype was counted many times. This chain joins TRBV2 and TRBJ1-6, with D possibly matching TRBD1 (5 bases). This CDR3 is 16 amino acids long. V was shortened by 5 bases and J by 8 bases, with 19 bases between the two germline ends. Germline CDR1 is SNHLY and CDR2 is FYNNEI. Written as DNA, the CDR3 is TGTGCCAGCAGTATCACGACAGTGATATGGGATTCACCCCTCCACTTT. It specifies CASSITTVIWDSPLHF.

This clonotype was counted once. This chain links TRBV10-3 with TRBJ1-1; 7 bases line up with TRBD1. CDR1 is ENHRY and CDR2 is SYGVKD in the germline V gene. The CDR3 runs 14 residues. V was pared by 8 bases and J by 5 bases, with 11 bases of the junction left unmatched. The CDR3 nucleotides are TGTGCCATCGCCCAGGGGGGGATTGGGACTGAAGCTTTCTTT. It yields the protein CAIAQGGIGTEAFF.

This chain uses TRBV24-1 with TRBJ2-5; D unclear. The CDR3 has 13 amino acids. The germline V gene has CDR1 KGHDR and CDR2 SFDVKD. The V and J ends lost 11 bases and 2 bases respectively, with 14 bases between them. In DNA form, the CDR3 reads TGTGCCAGCAGCCAAGATAAACAAGAGACCCAGTACTTC. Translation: CASSQDKQETQYF.

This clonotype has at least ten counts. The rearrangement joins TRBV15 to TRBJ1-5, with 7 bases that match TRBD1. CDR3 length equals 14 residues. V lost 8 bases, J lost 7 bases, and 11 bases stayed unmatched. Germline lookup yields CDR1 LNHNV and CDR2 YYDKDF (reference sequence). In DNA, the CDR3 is TGTGCCACCTCGGGACAGCCTCCTTGGCAGCCCCAGCATTTT. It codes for CATSGQPPWQPQHF.

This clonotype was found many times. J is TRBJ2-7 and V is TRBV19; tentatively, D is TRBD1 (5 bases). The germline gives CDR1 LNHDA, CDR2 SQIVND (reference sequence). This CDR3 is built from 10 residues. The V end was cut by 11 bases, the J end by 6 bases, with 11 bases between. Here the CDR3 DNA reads TGTGCCCCTCTGGGGCCCGAGCAGTACTTC. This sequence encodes CAPLGPEQYF.

The CDR3 region has the DNA TGTGCCAGCAGCCCCCCCGGGGGGTCCTCCTACGAGCAGTACTTC. This gives the protein CASSPPGGSSYEQYF. V gene TRBV7-2 combines with J gene TRBJ2-7, with TRBD2 matching over 7 bases. The V segment lost 5 bases and the J segment 0 bases; nucleotides outside the gene matches: 7. In germline, CDR1 is SGHTA, CDR2 FQGNSA. The CDR3 runs 15 residues.

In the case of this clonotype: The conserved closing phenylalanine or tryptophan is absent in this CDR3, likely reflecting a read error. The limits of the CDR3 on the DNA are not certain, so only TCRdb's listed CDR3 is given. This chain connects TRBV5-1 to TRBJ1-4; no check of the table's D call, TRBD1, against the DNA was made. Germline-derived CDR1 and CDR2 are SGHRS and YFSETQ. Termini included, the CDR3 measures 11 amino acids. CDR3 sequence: CASSIGTGQSL.

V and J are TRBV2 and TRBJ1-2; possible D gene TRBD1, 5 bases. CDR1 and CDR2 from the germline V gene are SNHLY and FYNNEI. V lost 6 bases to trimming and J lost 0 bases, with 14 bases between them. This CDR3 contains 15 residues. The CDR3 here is CASSAGRKANYGYTF. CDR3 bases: TGTGCCAGCAGCGCGGGACGGAAGGCTAACTATGGCTACACCTTC.

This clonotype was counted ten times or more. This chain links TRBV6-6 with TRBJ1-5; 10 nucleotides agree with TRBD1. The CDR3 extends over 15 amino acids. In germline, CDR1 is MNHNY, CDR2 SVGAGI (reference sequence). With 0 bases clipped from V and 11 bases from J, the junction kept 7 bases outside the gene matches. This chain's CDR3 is CASSYSDRGPRTQHF. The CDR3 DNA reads TGTGCCAGCAGTTACTCCGACAGGGGGCCGCGCACCCAGCATTTT.

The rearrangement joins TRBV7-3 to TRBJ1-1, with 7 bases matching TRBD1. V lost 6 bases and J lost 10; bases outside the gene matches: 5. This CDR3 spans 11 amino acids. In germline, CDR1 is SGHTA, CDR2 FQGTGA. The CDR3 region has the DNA TGTGCCAGCAGTTCCGGGACAGTAGCTTTCTTT. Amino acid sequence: CASSSGTVAFF. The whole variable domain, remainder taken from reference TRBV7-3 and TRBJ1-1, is GAGVSQTPSNKVTEKGKYVELRCDPISGHTALYWYRQSLGQGPEFLIYFQGTGAADDSGLPNDRFFAVRPEGSVSTLKIQRTERGDSAVYLCASSSGTVAFFGQGTRLTVV.

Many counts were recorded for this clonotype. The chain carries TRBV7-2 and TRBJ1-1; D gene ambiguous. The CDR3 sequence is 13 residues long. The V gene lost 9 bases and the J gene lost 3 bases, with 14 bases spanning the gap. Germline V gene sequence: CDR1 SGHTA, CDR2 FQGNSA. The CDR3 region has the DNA TGTGCCAGTGCTAAAGGGATCGACACTGAAGCTTTCTTT. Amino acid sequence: CASAKGIDTEAFF.

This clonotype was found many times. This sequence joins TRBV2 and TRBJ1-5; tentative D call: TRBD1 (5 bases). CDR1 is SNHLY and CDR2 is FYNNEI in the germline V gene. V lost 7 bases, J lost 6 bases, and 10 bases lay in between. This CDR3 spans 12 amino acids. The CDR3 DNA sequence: TGTGCCAGCACCCCCGGGGGTCAGCCCCAGCATTTT. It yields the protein CASTPGGQPQHF.

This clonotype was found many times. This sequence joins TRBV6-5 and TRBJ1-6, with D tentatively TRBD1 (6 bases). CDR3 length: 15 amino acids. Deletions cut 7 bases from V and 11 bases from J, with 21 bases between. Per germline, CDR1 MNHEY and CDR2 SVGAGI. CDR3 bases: TGTGCCAGCACCCAGGGGAAGGTAGTTCCCACACCCCTCCACTTT. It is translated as CASTQGKVVPTPLHF.

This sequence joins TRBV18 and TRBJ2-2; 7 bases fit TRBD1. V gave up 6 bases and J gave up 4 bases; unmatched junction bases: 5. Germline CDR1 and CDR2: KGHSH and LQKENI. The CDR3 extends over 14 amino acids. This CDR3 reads CASSRTGITGELFF. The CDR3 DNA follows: TGTGCCAGCTCCCGGACAGGCATCACCGGGGAGCTGTTTTTT.

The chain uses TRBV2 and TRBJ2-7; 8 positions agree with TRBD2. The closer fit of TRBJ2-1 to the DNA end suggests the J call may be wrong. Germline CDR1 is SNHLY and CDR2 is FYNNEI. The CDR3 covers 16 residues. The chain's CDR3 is CASNPPQRGNYNEQFF. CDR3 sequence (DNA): TGTGCCAGCAACCCCCCCCAGCGGGGGAACTACAATGAGCAGTTCTTC.

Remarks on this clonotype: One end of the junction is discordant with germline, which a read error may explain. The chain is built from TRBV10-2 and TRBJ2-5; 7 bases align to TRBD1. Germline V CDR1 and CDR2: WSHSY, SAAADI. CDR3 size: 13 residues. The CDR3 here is CAIREGAQGTQYF. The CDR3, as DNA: TGCGCCATCAGAGAGGGGGCCCAAGGGACCCAGTACTTC.

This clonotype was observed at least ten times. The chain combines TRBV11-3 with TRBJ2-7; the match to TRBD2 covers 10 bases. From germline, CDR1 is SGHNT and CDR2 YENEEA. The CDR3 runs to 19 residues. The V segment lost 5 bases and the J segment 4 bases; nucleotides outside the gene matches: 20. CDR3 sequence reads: CASSPGQESRLAGRYEQYF. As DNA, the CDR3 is TGTGCCAGCAGCCCTGGCCAAGAAAGTCGACTAGCGGGTCGGTACGAGCAGTACTTC.

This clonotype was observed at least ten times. The DNA of the CDR3 is TGTGCCAGCAGTAGGTGGCAGGACCCTGCGTACGAAGAGACCCAGTACTTC. It encodes CASSRWQDPAYEETQYF. V is TRBV6-2 or TRBV6-3 and J is TRBJ2-5; D is unresolved. Germline V gives CDR1 MNHEY, CDR2 SVGEGT. This CDR3 contains 17 residues. Trimming pared 5 bases from V and 3 bases from J, leaving 22 bases between.

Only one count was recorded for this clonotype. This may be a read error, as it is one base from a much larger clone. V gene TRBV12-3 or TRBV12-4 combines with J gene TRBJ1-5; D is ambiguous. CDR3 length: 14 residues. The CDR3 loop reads CAGSSASFDQPQHF. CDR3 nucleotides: TGTGCCGGCAGTTCAGCGAGTTTTGATCAGCCCCAGCATTTT.

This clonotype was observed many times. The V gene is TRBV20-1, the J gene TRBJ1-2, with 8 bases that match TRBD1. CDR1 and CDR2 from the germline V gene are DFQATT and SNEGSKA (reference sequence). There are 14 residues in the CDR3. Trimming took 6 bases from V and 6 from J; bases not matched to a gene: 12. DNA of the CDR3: TGCAGTGCCTGGACAGGGCCAGCCTCCGATGGCTACACCTTC. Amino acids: CSAWTGPASDGYTF.

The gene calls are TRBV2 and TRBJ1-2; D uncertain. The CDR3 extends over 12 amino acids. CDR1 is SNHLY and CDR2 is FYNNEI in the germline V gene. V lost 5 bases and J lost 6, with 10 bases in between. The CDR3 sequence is CASSYTTNGYTF. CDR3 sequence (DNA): TGTGCCAGCAGTTACACGACAAATGGCTACACCTTC.

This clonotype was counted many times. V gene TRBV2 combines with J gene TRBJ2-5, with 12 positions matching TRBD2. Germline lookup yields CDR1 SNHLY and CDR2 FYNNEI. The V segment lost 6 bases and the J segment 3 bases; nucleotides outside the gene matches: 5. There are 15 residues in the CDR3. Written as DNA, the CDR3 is TGTGCCAGCAGGGGGAGACTAGCGGGAGAAGAGACCCAGTACTTC. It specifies CASRGRLAGEETQYF. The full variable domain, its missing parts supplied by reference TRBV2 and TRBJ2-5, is EPEVTQTPSHQVTQMGQEVILRCVPISNHLYFYWYRQILGQKVEFLVSFYNNEISEKSEIFDDQFSVERPDGSNFTLKIRSTKLEDSAMYFCASRGRLAGEETQYFGPGTRLLVL.

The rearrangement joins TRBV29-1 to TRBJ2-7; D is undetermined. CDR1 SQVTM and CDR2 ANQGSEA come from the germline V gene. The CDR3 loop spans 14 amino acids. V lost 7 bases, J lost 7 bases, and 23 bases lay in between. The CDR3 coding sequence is TGCAGCGCTGAGGACCCTCAAAGTGGCAATGAGCAGTACTTC. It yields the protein CSAEDPQSGNEQYF.

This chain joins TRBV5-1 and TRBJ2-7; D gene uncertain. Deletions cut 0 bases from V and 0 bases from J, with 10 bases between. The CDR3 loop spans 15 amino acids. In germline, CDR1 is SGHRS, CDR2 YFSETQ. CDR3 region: CASSLAGQLSYEQYF. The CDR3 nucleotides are TGCGCCAGCAGCTTGGCGGGCCAGCTCTCCTACGAGCAGTACTTC.

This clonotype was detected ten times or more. The DNA of the CDR3 is TGTGCCAGCAGCTTAGACCCCTGGGAGCAGTACTTC. Encoded protein: CASSLDPWEQYF. This chain links TRBV7-9 with TRBJ2-7; no definite D call. V lost 1 base and J 7 bases, leaving 8 bases between the germline ends. This CDR3 is 12 amino acids long. Germline CDR1 and CDR2: SEHNR and FQNEAQ (reference sequence).

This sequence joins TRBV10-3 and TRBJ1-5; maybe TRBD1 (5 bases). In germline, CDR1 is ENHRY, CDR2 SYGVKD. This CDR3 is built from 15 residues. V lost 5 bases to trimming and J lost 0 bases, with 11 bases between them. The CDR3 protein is CAISYGGYSNQPQHF. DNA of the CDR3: TGTGCCATCAGTTATGGGGGTTATAGCAATCAGCCCCAGCATTTT.

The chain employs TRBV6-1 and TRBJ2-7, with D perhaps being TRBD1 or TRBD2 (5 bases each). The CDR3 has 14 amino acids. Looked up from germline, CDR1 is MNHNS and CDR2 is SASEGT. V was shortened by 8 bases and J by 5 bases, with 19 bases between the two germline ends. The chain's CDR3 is CASGNPGPRNEQYF. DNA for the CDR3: TGTGCCAGCGGAAACCCGGGACCCCGAAACGAGCAGTACTTC.

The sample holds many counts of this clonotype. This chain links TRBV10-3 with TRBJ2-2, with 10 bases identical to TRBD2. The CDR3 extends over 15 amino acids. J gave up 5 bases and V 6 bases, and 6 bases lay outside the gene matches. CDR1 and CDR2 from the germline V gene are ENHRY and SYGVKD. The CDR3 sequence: CAISGGTSVTGELFF. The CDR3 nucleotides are TGTGCCATCAGCGGTGGGACTAGCGTTACCGGGGAGCTGTTTTTT.